The present entry profiles one T cell receptor beta chain with its context. Its antigen is unknown. 13 Jbeta primers and 60 Vbeta primers were used for the PCR. In the authors' workflow: An analysis performed later counted 81 million or so unique TCR beta chains (roughly 11 million of them shared). Libraries were prepared by immunoSEQ multiplex PCR; TCRdb keeps only in-frame clonotypes and omits some of them. V and J calls plus clone size are reproduced from that table; the DNA served to infer D and trimming. Among around 90,000 clones listed, around 85% were seen once. These data originate in a study of cytomegalovirus exposure and HLA in healthy donors. On the study more broadly: Within an early data release were about 85 million unique TCRs drawn from HLA-typed donors. Points from the study as a whole: A later analysis reportedly identified an Asian-associated ancestry cluster as carrying fewer N-insertions than the roughly 600-donor mean. A missense DCLRE1C variant was associated with V- and J-gene trimming of TCR beta chains in a later analysis, and an independent cohort replicated the association.

V lost 0 bases and J lost 8, with 25 bases in between. CDR1 SGHVS and CDR2 FQNEAQ come from the germline V gene. This CDR3 is 18 amino acids long. This TCR was sampled from a man under 40 in good health and CMV-seronegative. The specimen sequenced was PBMCs. The chain carries TRBV7-8 and TRBJ1-2; a possible D gene is TRBD1 (6 bases). CDR3 in DNA: TGTGCCAGCAGCTTAGCGAGAATTCAGGGGAAAAAGGGTGGGGGCTACACCTTC. Amino acids: CASSLARIQGKKGGGYTF.